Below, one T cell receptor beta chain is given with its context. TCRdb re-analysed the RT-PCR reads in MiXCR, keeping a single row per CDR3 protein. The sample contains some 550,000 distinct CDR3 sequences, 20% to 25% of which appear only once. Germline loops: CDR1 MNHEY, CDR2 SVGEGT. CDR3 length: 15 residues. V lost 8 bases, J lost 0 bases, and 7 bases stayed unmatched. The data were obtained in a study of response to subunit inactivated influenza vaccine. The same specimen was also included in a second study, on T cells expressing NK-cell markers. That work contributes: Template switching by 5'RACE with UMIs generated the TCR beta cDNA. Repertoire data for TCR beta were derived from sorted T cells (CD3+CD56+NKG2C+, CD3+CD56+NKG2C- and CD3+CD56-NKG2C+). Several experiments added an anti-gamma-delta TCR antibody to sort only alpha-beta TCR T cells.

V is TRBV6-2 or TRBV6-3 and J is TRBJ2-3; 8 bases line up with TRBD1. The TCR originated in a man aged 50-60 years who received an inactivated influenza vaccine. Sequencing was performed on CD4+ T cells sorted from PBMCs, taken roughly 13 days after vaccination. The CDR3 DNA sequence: TGTGCCAGCGCCCCCCGGACAGGGAGCACAGATACGCAGTATTTT. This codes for CASAPRTGSTDTQYF.